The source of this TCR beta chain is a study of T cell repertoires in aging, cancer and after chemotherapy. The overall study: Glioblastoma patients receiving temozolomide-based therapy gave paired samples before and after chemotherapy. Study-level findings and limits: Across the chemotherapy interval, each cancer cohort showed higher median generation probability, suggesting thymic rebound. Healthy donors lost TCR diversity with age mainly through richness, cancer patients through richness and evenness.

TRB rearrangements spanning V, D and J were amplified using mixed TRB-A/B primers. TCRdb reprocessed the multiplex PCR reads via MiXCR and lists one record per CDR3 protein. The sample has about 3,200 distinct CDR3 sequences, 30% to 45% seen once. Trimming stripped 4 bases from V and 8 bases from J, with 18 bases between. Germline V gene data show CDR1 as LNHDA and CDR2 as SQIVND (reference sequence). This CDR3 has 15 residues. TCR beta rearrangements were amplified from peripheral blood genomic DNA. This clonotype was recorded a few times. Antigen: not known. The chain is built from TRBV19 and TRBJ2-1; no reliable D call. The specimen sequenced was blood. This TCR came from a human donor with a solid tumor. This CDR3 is CASSTSSERVYEQFF. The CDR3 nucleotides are TGTGCCAGTAGTACCTCGTCGGAGAGAGTATATGAGCAGTTCTTC.